The 14 T cell receptor beta chains below all came from one sample that was sequenced in a study of cytomegalovirus exposure and HLA in healthy donors (dated by TCRdb to about 2017). The library was prepared using the immunoSEQ multiplex PCR assay. The multiplex PCR relied on a mix of 60 forward primers for TCR Vbeta segments and 13 reverse primers for TCR Jbeta segments. What TCRdb holds here is the immuneACCESS table cut down to in-frame rearrangements. Part of the clones is not present; checked against another copy, under half of the missing clones reflect an unresolved V gene, and the others are unexplained. The sample yields 130,000 to 150,000 clones; 65% to 85% were counted once. Roughly 0.87% of the sample goes to the ten largest clones. Sequenced: PBMCs. The receptors here all came from a man aged 18-30 years in good health and CMV-seronegative.

This clone was recorded once. The rearrangement uses TRBV5-1 and TRBJ2-1, with 8 bases that match TRBD2. After removal of 0 bases from V and 8 bases from J, the junction contained 10 bases not matched to a gene. The CDR3 extends over 16 amino acids. Per germline, CDR1 SGHRS and CDR2 YFSETQ. For the CDR3, the DNA is TGCGCCAGCAGCTTGGCCGGGACGGGGGGGGGATATGAGCAGTTCTTC. It specifies CASSLAGTGGGYEQFF.

The chain has TRBV30 and TRBJ1-5, with 9 bases that match TRBD1. The germline V gene encodes CDR1 GTSNPN and CDR2 SVGIG (reference sequence). J gave up 4 bases and V 5 bases, and 3 bases lay outside the gene matches. The CDR3 has 13 residues. CDR3 sequence (DNA): TGTGCCTGGGGGACAGGGTTAAATCAGCCCCAGCATTTT. Protein: CAWGTGLNQPQHF.

The rearrangement joins TRBV5-1 to TRBJ1-4; D remains ambiguous. Germline CDR1 is SGHRS and CDR2 is YFSETQ. The CDR3 has 14 amino acids. V lost 0 bases and J 8 bases, leaving 11 bases between the germline ends. CDR3: CASSLGGVGEKLFF. CDR3 nucleotides: TGCGCCAGCAGCTTGGGCGGGGTGGGCGAAAAACTGTTTTTT.

This chain's CDR3 is CASGAPPSYEQYF. Here the CDR3 DNA reads TGTGCCAGCGGGGCGCCCCCCTCCTACGAGCAGTACTTC. The chain has TRBV27 and TRBJ2-7; perhaps TRBD1 as D (5 bases). The V and J ends lost 8 bases and 0 bases respectively, with 11 bases between them. Germline CDR1 and CDR2: MNHEY and SMNVEV (reference sequence). CDR3 size: 13 residues.

The V and J genes are TRBV29-1 and TRBJ2-7, with D possibly being TRBD1 (6 bases). The CDR3 length is 11 residues. V lost 4 bases, J lost 4 bases, and 8 bases lay in between. Germline V gives CDR1 SQVTM, CDR2 ANQGSEA. DNA for the CDR3: TGCAGCGTTGGGACAGCGTACGAGCAGTACTTC. Translating gives CSVGTAYEQYF.

The rearrangement joins TRBV6-1 to TRBJ2-7, with 7 bases fitting TRBD1. With the DNA end fitting TRBJ2-5 better, the J assignment may be wrong. CDR3 length equals 14 residues. Germline lookup yields CDR1 MNHNS and CDR2 SASEGT. CDR3 bases: TGTGCCAGCAGGGCGACAGGGACGTTAGAGACCCAGTACTTC. This translates into CASRATGTLETQYF.

The chain is built from TRBV7-2 and TRBJ1-1, with D possibly TRBD1 on 5 matching bases. The germline CDR1 and CDR2 sequences are SGHTA and FQGNSA. The CDR3 sequence is 14 residues long. V dropped 8 bases and J dropped 6 bases, with 19 bases sitting between them. For the CDR3, the DNA is TGTGCCAGCGGCCTCCCTAGGACACCACCTGAAGCTTTCTTT. This gives the protein CASGLPRTPPEAFF.

J is TRBJ2-7 and V is TRBV7-2, with a tentative D call TRBD1 (5 bases). Germline-derived CDR1 and CDR2 are SGHTA and FQGNSA. The V end was cut by 3 bases, the J end by 7 bases, with 13 bases between. This CDR3 is built from 13 residues. The CDR3 spells CASSFQERQEQYF. The CDR3 region has the DNA TGTGCCAGCAGCTTCCAGGAACGACAGGAGCAGTACTTC.

The V call is TRBV5-1, the J call TRBJ2-5; 9 bases align to TRBD2. The CDR3 contains 15 residues. Germline V gene sequence: CDR1 SGHRS, CDR2 YFSETQ. V shed 3 bases and J 1 base; nucleotides not matched to a gene: 4. The CDR3 reads CASSSLSGSQETQYF. For the CDR3, the DNA is TGCGCCAGCAGCTCGCTTAGCGGGAGCCAAGAGACCCAGTACTTC.

V and J are TRBV6-5 and TRBJ1-1, with TRBD1 matching 7 bases. Germline-derived CDR1 and CDR2 are MNHEY and SVGAGI. CDR3 length: 12 residues. The V gene end was trimmed by 6 bases and the J gene end by 4 bases; junction bases not matched to a gene: 2. The CDR3 DNA is TGTGCCAGCAGCACAGGGGTCACTGAAGCTTTCTTT. Translation: CASSTGVTEAFF.

This rearrangement joins TRBV6-5 to TRBJ2-1, with 8 positions matching TRBD1. The CDR3 is made up of 15 amino acids. The ends lost 6 bases at V and 4 bases at J; junction bases unmatched: 8. Germline values: CDR1 MNHEY, CDR2 SVGAGI. CDR3 in amino acids: CASRLTGAGYNEQFF. CDR3 coding DNA: TGTGCCAGCAGATTGACAGGGGCGGGGTACAATGAGCAGTTCTTC.

This rearrangement joins TRBV4-1 to TRBJ1-2, with unresolved D. Germline CDR1 MGHRA, CDR2 YSYEKL. Deletions cut 0 bases from V and 5 bases from J, with 10 bases between. This CDR3 has 14 amino acids. This CDR3 is CASSQDPPAYGYTF. The DNA for the CDR3 is TGCGCCAGCAGCCAAGATCCCCCCGCGTATGGCTACACCTTC.

This sequence joins TRBV5-4 and TRBJ1-1; a possible D gene is TRBD1 (6 bases). V was clipped by 1 base and J by 6 bases, with 13 bases between them. The CDR3 runs 14 residues. The germline CDR1 and CDR2 sequences are SGHNT and YYREEE (reference sequence). The CDR3 sequence is CASSLRGTGSEAFF. Here the CDR3 DNA reads TGTGCCAGCAGCTTGAGGGGAACAGGGTCTGAAGCTTTCTTT. The full variable domain, with the rest looked up from reference TRBV5-4 and TRBJ1-1, is ETGVTQSPTHLIKTRGQQVTLRCSSQSGHNTVSWYQQALGQGPQFIFQYYREEENGRGNFPPRFSGLQFPNYSSELNVNALELDDSALYLCASSLRGTGSEAFFGQGTRLTVV.

This chain links TRBV19 with TRBJ1-1; D not certain. Trimming took 3 bases from V and 4 from J, leaving 9 bases between them. The length of the CDR3 is 13 residues. The germline CDR1 and CDR2 sequences are LNHDA and SQIVND (reference sequence). The CDR3 loop reads CASSMYRGTEAFF. In DNA form, the CDR3 reads TGTGCCAGTAGTATGTATCGGGGCACTGAAGCTTTCTTT.